This is a list of T cell receptor beta chains from one sample in a study of T cells in Graves' hyperthyroidism and ophthalmopathy. MiXCR, applied by TCRdb to the multiplex PCR reads, yields one record per CDR3 protein. Found here are about 560,000 distinct CDR3 sequences, approximately 15% of them singletons; the top ten hold around 19%. Sequences were obtained from blood. These TCRs come from a young woman with Graves' hyperthyroidism. The CDR3 runs from the conserved cysteine through the conserved F or W. A D gene is named only where the DNA matches it firmly. Not all rows give a size; the values are once, few, many and, for expanded clones, a class.

TRBV6-9,TRBD1,few,TRBJ2-1,CASSSWDSYNEQFF,TGTGCCAGCAGTTCATGGGACAGCTACAATGAGCAGTTCTTC
TRBV5-1,NA,NA,TRBJ1-1,CASSLRDGRMNTEAFF,TGCGCCAGCAGCCTCCGGGACGGCCGTATGAACACTGAAGCTTTCTTT
TRBV9,NA,many,TRBJ2-1,CASSASGTFIEQFF,TGTGCCAGCAGCGCCTCCGGGACTTTCATTGAGCAGTTCTTC
TRBV6-5,TRBD1,few,TRBJ2-2,CASSYSRQGTRGAAGELFF,TGTGCCAGCAGTTACTCAAGACAGGGGACCCGAGGGGCGGCCGGGGAGCTGTTTTTT
TRBV5-8,TRBD1,few,TRBJ2-7,CASSRAGTGAYEQYF,TGTGCCAGCAGCAGAGCCGGGACAGGGGCCTACGAGCAGTACTTC
TRBV19,NA,NA,TRBJ1-3,CASSRGRQGNTIYF,TGTGCCAGTAGTAGGGGGCGTCAAGGTAACACCATATATTTT
TRBV19,NA,NA,TRBJ2-7,CASSIGGKQYF,TGTGCCAGTAGTATAGGTGGGAAGCAGTACTTC
TRBV10-3,NA,once,TRBJ1-4,CAISDVFATNEKLFF,TGTGCCATCAGTGACGTATTTGCAACTAATGAAAAACTGTTTTTT
TRBV4-1,NA,few,TRBJ2-7,CASSRGRDISYEQYF,TGCGCCAGCAGCCGAGGTCGAGACATCTCCTACGAGCAGTACTTC
TRBV20-1,NA,many,TRBJ2-7,CSARQRPLLGYEQYF,TGCAGTGCTAGGCAGCGCCCACTTCTCGGTTACGAGCAGTACTTC
TRBV25-1,TRBD2,few,TRBJ2-7,CASSDPRIGTSGRSSYEQYF,TGTGCCAGCAGTGACCCCCGTATTGGGACTAGCGGGAGGAGCTCCTACGAGCAGTACTTC
TRBV12-3/TRBV12-4,TRBD2,many,TRBJ2-3,CASSGDGLAGGRADTQYF,TGTGCCAGCAGTGGGGACGGACTAGCGGGGGGGCGGGCAGATACGCAGTATTTT
TRBV10-3,TRBD2,NA,TRBJ2-1,CATQRESAVNEQFF,TGTGCCACGCAGCGGGAGTCTGCGGTCAATGAGCAGTTCTTC
TRBV5-1,NA,many,TRBJ1-2,CASSLESYGYTF,TGCGCCAGCAGCTTGGAAAGCTATGGCTACACCTTC
TRBV28,TRBD1,NA,TRBJ1-5,CASRILTGGDQPQHF,TGTGCCAGCAGGATTTTAACAGGGGGAGATCAGCCCCAGCATTTT
TRBV5-5,TRBD2,NA,TRBJ2-3,CASRPQRGDTDTQYF,TGTGCCAGCAGACCCCAGCGGGGAGACACAGATACGCAGTATTTT
TRBV11-2,TRBD2,NA,TRBJ2-1,CASSLGGPKSGRSYEQFF,TGTGCCAGCAGCTTGGGGGGCCCTAAAAGCGGGAGGTCATATGAGCAGTTCTTC
TRBV29-1,TRBD2,few,TRBJ2-1,CSVLVLAIYNEQFF,TGCAGCGTCCTTGTACTAGCGATTTACAATGAGCAGTTCTTC
TRBV5-1,NA,many,TRBJ1-1,CASSLTGRDTEAFF,TGCGCCAGCAGCTTGACAGGGCGAGACACTGAAGCTTTCTTT
TRBV7-9,TRBD2,NA,TRBJ2-3,CASSFTTSGSTDTQYF,TGTGCCAGCAGCTTTACGACTAGCGGTAGCACAGATACGCAGTATTTT
TRBV13,NA,many,TRBJ1-1,CASSLTLMNTEAFF,TGTGCCAGCAGCTTAACTCTCATGAACACTGAAGCTTTCTTT
TRBV11-2,NA,NA,TRBJ2-1,CASSSSRGNRSNEQFF,TGTGCCAGCAGCTCATCGAGGGGGAACCGAAGCAATGAGCAGTTCTTC
TRBV5-1,NA,NA,TRBJ2-5,CASSTRSGQGRETQYF,TGCGCCAGCAGCACGCGATCGGGGCAGGGCAGAGAGACCCAGTACTTC
TRBV20-1,NA,many,TRBJ2-7,CSAHWNSYEQYF,TGCAGTGCCCATTGGAACAGCTACGAGCAGTACTTC